At least ten counts were recorded for the clone carrying this T cell receptor (beta chain). TCRdb analysed the reads with MiXCR anew, one entry per CDR3 protein. The sample has some 300,000 distinct CDR3 sequences; about 9.1% are singletons. This sample stems from a study of T cell repertoires in cytomegalovirus infection. CDR1 and CDR2 from the germline V gene are SNHLY and FYNNEI. The V gene end was trimmed by 8 bases and the J gene end by 4 bases; junction bases not matched to a gene: 4. The CDR3 spans 14 residues. The chain couples TRBV2 to TRBJ2-3, with TRBD2 identical over 12 bases. Sequencing input: PBMCs. The receptor was derived from a human donor in good health (CMV status not recorded). Some clones in this sample may be carry-over from other donors' samples. The CDR3 DNA sequence: TGTGCCAGCCTGGGACTAGCGGGCCCAGATACGCAGTATTTT. This translates into CASLGLAGPDTQYF.